This TCR beta chain appears in the sequencing data of a study of cytomegalovirus exposure and HLA in healthy donors. The CDR3 length is 13 residues. V was pared by 0 bases and J by 0 bases, with 5 bases between. CDR1 is GTSNPN and CDR2 is SVGIG in the germline V gene (reference sequence). With 60 Vbeta and 13 Jbeta primers, the PCR was carried out. TCRdb's copy holds only in-frame clones and misses some; the assay was immunoSEQ multiplex PCR. Among under 170,000 clones, approximately 85% were seen once, and the ten largest hold approximately 6%. The TCR sequence derives from a man in his fifties in good health and CMV-seropositive. V is TRBV30 and J is TRBJ1-1; D possibly corresponds to TRBD1 (5 bases). The specimen sequenced was PBMCs. CDR3 sequence (DNA): TGTGCCTGGAGTGTACAGGTGAACACTGAAGCTTTCTTT. This translates into CAWSVQVNTEAFF.